Described below is a single T cell receptor (beta chain) sequence and its context. Its matching antigen is unknown. As the sequencing template, cDNA was produced by extracting RNA and reverse transcribing it. TCRdb's copy holds only in-frame clones and misses some; the assay was immunoSEQ multiplex PCR. The sample yields some 200,000 clones, roughly 60% seen once. The sample comes from a study of CD8+ T cells in alopecia areata. Study-wide points: Tofacitinib produced a significant decrease in scalp clonality and in expanded CD8+ clones among the top 100. Greater clonality was observed in lesional scalp samples, especially alopecia totalis/universalis, versus normal scalp.

This sample's treatment: oral pan-JAK inhibitor, 5-10 mg twice daily. The sequencing used CD4+ T cells sorted from blood, collected at week 24, from a patient treated with tofacitinib. The receptor was isolated from a human donor with alopecia areata.

The CDR3 sequence: CASSQAPRVLGKDTEAFF. CDR3 bases: TGCGCCAGCAGCCAAGCGCCCCGGGTCCTCGGTAAGGACACTGAAGCTTTCTTT. The V gene is TRBV4-1, the J gene TRBJ1-1; D remains unclear. In germline, CDR1 is MGHRA, CDR2 YSYEKL. V lost 1 base and J lost 3, with 21 bases in between. The CDR3 covers 18 residues.